This record concerns one T cell receptor (beta chain) sequence. Participant age was about 18 to 89 years, and participants resided in roughly 25 US areas. Participants' reported clinical history set cohort assignment. The CDR3 is 15 residues long. V lost 6 bases, J lost 0 bases, and 11 bases lay in between. The germline V gene encodes CDR1 MNHEY and CDR2 SVGAGI. The data stem from a study of blood T cell repertoires in COVID-19. Study overall: Some COVID-19 samples were acute and others convalescent; all came from the United States, Italy and Spain. T cells, B-cell-depleted T cells, or PBMCs provided the cDNA or gDNA that served as material.

Measured with immunoSEQ multiplex PCR; TCRdb has only the in-frame clones, and not every one. The data show about 170,000 clones, about four fifths seen once. This receptor was identified in a man in his forties or fifties who had recovered from COVID-19. The chain recombines TRBV6-5 with TRBJ2-2; a possible D gene is TRBD1 (6 bases). Specimen: PBMCs or T cells enriched from blood (not recorded which). CDR3 in amino acids: CASSRQETNTGELFF. In DNA form, the CDR3 reads TGTGCCAGCAGCCGACAGGAGACGAACACCGGGGAGCTGTTTTTT.